Reported below is one TCR beta chain. The data belong to a study of blood T cell repertoires in COVID-19. As for the study in general: Researchers got acute and convalescent COVID-19 samples from the United States, Italy and Spain. Sources were T cells, B-cell-depleted T cells, or PBMCs; the material itself was cDNA or gDNA.

In the original processing: Estimates of nucleated cell counts were drawn from the amplification of reference gene primers. Produced via immunoSEQ multiplex PCR; TCRdb's table is partial and in-frame only. The DNA gave D and trimming, while V, J and clone size come from that table. Among roughly 40,000 clones listed, 65% to 80% were seen once. Trimming shortened V by 3 bases and J by 6 bases, and 3 bases separated the two germline ends. Germline CDR1 and CDR2: DFQATT and SNEGSKA (reference sequence). The CDR3 covers 10 residues. V usage is TRBV20-1 and J usage is TRBJ2-1; no reliable D call. Sequenced material: peripheral blood. The TCR sequence derives from an elderly man with acute or convalescent COVID-19. CDR3 residues: CSASLNEQFF. CDR3 sequence (DNA): TGCAGTGCTAGTCTCAATGAGCAGTTCTTC.